Listed here is a single T cell receptor (beta chain). TCRdb's table, derived via immunoSEQ multiplex PCR, lists solely in-frame clones and lacks some. The sample consists of 700,000 to 950,000 clones, 95% to 97% of them appearing once. These data come from a study of shared clonotypes between healthy human individuals. CD45RO-negative, CCR7-selected cells formed the naive CD8 fraction, which excluded terminally differentiated effector memory CD45RA+ cells. This CDR3 region has 15 residues. The germline V gene encodes CDR1 MNHEY and CDR2 SVGAGI. Trimming removed 0 bases at V and 2 bases at J, with 10 bases between.

This receptor was taken from a young man in good health. Sequencing input: naive CD8+ T cells sorted from blood. The chain carries TRBV6-5 and TRBJ1-2; TRBD1 might be the D (5 bases). CDR3 sequence (DNA): TGTGCCAGCAGTTACTCCGCGGGGGAGAACTATGGCTACACCTTC. Encoded protein: CASSYSAGENYGYTF.